Listed below are T cell receptor beta chains from one sample, sequenced in a study of T-cell reconstitution after alpha-beta-depleted transplantation in children. Each CDR3 protein gets one entry after TCRdb re-called the PCR reads with MiXCR. The sample gives roughly 50,000 distinct CDR3 sequences, 40% to 55% of which show up once; 95% to 98% is in the top ten. Sequencing used PBMCs, mostly from graft donor cells, obtained 360 days after TCRalphabeta/CD19-depleted stem cell transplant. These receptors came from a male patient under 18 who had a stem cell transplant for acute lymphoblastic leukemia, so the T cells may come from the graft donor. CDR3s include the opening cysteine and the closing phenylalanine or tryptophan. Fields, in order: CDR3 protein, CDR3 DNA, CDR3 length, clone size, J gene, D gene, V gene. The D gene is left open where the match is weak. Not all rows give a size; the values are once, few, many and, for expanded clones, a class.

CASRAGVVLVSYNSPLHF | TGTGCCAGCAGAGCTGGGGTGGTTTTGGTCTCCTATAATTCACCCCTCCACTTT | 18 | - | TRBJ1-6 | - | TRBV28
CSASPGDRGPYEQYF | TGCAGCGCCTCACCGGGGGACAGGGGGCCGTACGAGCAGTACTTC | 15 | many | TRBJ2-7 | TRBD1 | TRBV29-1
CASSPWVGAKDTQYF | TGTGCCAGCAGCCCTTGGGTGGGGGCGAAAGATACGCAGTATTTT | 15 | - | TRBJ2-3 | - | TRBV7-6
CASSQDRGPNTGELFF | TGTGCCAGCAGCCAGGACAGGGGGCCGAACACCGGGGAGCTGTTTTTT | 16 | few | TRBJ2-2 | TRBD1 | TRBV11-2
CASSKQQGASEKLFF | TGTGCCAGCAGCAAGCAACAGGGGGCCTCCGAAAAACTGTTTTTT | 15 | - | TRBJ1-4 | TRBD1 | TRBV4-2
CASSLFDREANEKLFF | TGTGCCAGCAGTTTATTTGACAGGGAGGCTAATGAAAAACTGTTTTTT | 16 | - | TRBJ1-4 | TRBD1 | TRBV28
CASSQEDLAYEQYF | TGTGCCAGCAGCCAAGAAGATCTCGCCTACGAGCAGTACTTC | 14 | - | TRBJ2-7 | - | TRBV4-2
CASSQDGLAGASRYF | TGTGCCAGCAGCCAAGATGGGCTAGCGGGGGCGTCTCGGTACTTC | 15 | few | TRBJ2-5 | TRBD2 | TRBV3-1
CASSLGSGDTDTQYF | TGTGCCAGCAGCTTAGGAAGCGGGGATACAGATACGCAGTATTTT | 15 | - | TRBJ2-3 | TRBD2 | TRBV7-6
CASSTDSSYEQYF | TGTGCCAGCAGTACGGACTCCTCCTACGAGCAGTACTTC | 13 | few | TRBJ2-7 | - | TRBV12-3/TRBV12-4
CASSFASGETQYF | TGTGCCAGCAGCTTCGCTAGCGGAGAGACCCAGTACTTC | 13 | - | TRBJ2-5 | TRBD2 | TRBV7-3
CSVFLGYEQYF | TGCAGCGTTTTTCTAGGTTACGAGCAGTACTTC | 11 | few | TRBJ2-7 | - | TRBV29-1
CASSLEATGGREQYF | TGCGCCAGCAGCTTGGAAGCGACAGGGGGACGGGAGCAGTACTTC | 15 | - | TRBJ2-7 | TRBD1 | TRBV5-1
CASNTGVSSTDTQYF | TGTGCCAGCAACACAGGGGTTTCAAGCACAGATACGCAGTATTTT | 15 | - | TRBJ2-3 | TRBD1 | TRBV12-3/TRBV12-4
CASSFSLAGDIEEQYF | TGTGCCAGCAGTTTTTCATTAGCGGGGGATATCGAAGAGCAGTACTTC | 16 | - | TRBJ2-7 | TRBD2 | TRBV12-3/TRBV12-4
CSVERGGNTEAFF | TGCAGCGTTGAACGAGGTGGGAACACTGAAGCTTTCTTT | 13 | - | TRBJ1-1 | - | TRBV29-1
CASSVGYANNEQFF | TGTGCCAGCAGCGTAGGTTACGCCAACAATGAGCAGTTCTTC | 14 | few | TRBJ2-1 | - | TRBV9
CASSLVEGSVDTQYF | TGCGCCAGCAGCTTGGTGGAAGGGAGTGTGGATACGCAGTATTTT | 15 | few | TRBJ2-3 | - | TRBV5-1
CASKSGGNNQPQHF | TGTGCCAGCAAGTCGGGAGGCAACAATCAGCCCCAGCATTTT | 14 | - | TRBJ1-5 | - | TRBV6-1
CSARDALAGVSTDTQYF | TGCAGTGCTAGAGATGCCCTAGCGGGAGTCAGCACAGATACGCAGTATTTT | 17 | - | TRBJ2-3 | TRBD2 | TRBV20-1
CASSLSMEEQYF | TGTGCCAGCAGTTTATCAATGGAAGAGCAGTACTTC | 12 | - | TRBJ2-7 | - | TRBV12-3/TRBV12-4
CATSPGEETQYF | TGTGCCACCAGTCCGGGAGAAGAGACCCAGTACTTC | 12 | few | TRBJ2-5 | - | TRBV24-1
CASSQGLAGGYGEQFF | TGCGCCAGCAGCCAAGGGTTGGCGGGAGGGTACGGTGAGCAGTTCTTC | 16 | - | TRBJ2-1 | TRBD2 | TRBV4-1
CASSYREEMAEAFF | TGTGCCAGCAGTTACAGGGAGGAAATGGCTGAAGCTTTCTTT | 14 | few | TRBJ1-1 | - | TRBV6-5
CASSISGANVLTF | TGTGCCAGTAGTATTTCCGGGGCCAACGTCCTGACTTTC | 13 | - | TRBJ2-6 | - | TRBV19
CASSFGGTTYEQYF | TGTGCCAGCAGTTTCGGCGGGACAACCTACGAGCAGTACTTC | 14 | once | TRBJ2-7 | - | TRBV12-3/TRBV12-4
CSAPGQGNTEAFF | TGCAGTGCTCCGGGACAGGGGAACACTGAAGCTTTCTTT | 13 | - | TRBJ1-1 | TRBD1 | TRBV20-1
CASSLGQGAYNEQFF | TGTGCCAGCAGTTTAGGGCAGGGAGCCTACAATGAGCAGTTCTTC | 15 | many | TRBJ2-1 | - | TRBV27
CASSLGEVTNTEAFF | TGCGCCAGCAGCTTGGGGGAGGTTACGAACACTGAAGCTTTCTTT | 15 | - | TRBJ1-1 | - | TRBV5-1
CASSLGGRENIQYF | TGCGCCAGCAGCTTGGGGGGGCGCGAAAACATTCAGTACTTC | 14 | - | TRBJ2-4 | - | TRBV5-1
CASSLVGGYNEQFF | TGTGCCAGCAGCTTAGTTGGAGGCTACAATGAGCAGTTCTTC | 14 | few | TRBJ2-1 | - | TRBV11-2
CASRNRQTSTDTQYF | TGCGCCAGCAGGAATAGACAGACCAGCACAGATACGCAGTATTTT | 15 | once | TRBJ2-3 | - | TRBV5-1
CATSDSGTEQFF | TGTGCCACCAGTGATTCGGGGACAGAGCAGTTCTTC | 12 | - | TRBJ2-1 | - | TRBV24-1
CASSLQGNQPQHF | TGTGCCAGCAGCTTACAGGGGAATCAGCCCCAGCATTTT | 13 | - | TRBJ1-5 | - | TRBV7-2
CASSWLAGAYNEQFF | TGCGCCAGCAGCTGGCTAGCGGGAGCCTACAATGAGCAGTTCTTC | 15 | - | TRBJ2-1 | TRBD2 | TRBV5-1
CSVARLRVGETQYF | TGCAGCGTTGCAAGGTTAAGGGTCGGAGAGACCCAGTACTTC | 14 | - | TRBJ2-5 | - | TRBV29-1
CASSPRQFSSYEQYF | TGTGCCAGCAGCCCTCGACAGTTCTCCTCCTACGAGCAGTACTTC | 15 | - | TRBJ2-7 | - | TRBV13
CASSQEITNYGYTF | TGTGCCAGCAGCCAAGAGATTACTAACTATGGCTACACCTTC | 14 | once | TRBJ1-2 | - | TRBV14
CASSGTGSSYEQYF | TGTGCCAGCAGCGGGACAGGCAGCTCCTACGAGCAGTACTTC | 14 | - | TRBJ2-7 | TRBD1 | TRBV12-3/TRBV12-4
CASTPGLGPYEQYF | TGTGCCAGTACCCCGGGACTAGGTCCCTACGAGCAGTACTTC | 14 | - | TRBJ2-7 | TRBD2 | TRBV9
CSARTSGAYNEQFF | TGCAGTGCTAGGACTAGCGGGGCATACAATGAGCAGTTCTTC | 14 | once | TRBJ2-1 | TRBD2 | TRBV20-1
CSVPLFGGTGANVLTF | TGCAGCGTGCCCCTTTTTGGGGGGACTGGGGCCAACGTCCTGACTTTC | 16 | - | TRBJ2-6 | - | TRBV29-1
CASSYKRGLAYNEQFF | TGTGCCAGCAGTTATAAAAGGGGGTTGGCCTACAATGAGCAGTTCTTC | 16 | once | TRBJ2-1 | - | TRBV11-2
CASSLLVYEQFF | TGTGCCAGCAGCTTACTAGTCTATGAGCAGTTCTTC | 12 | - | TRBJ2-1 | - | TRBV11-2
CASSPLRNIQYF | TGTGCCAGCTCACCACTGAGAAACATTCAGTACTTC | 12 | - | TRBJ2-4 | - | TRBV18
CASSLLQGLQFF | TGTGCCAGCAGCCTCCTACAAGGGCTTCAGTTCTTC | 12 | - | TRBJ2-1 | - | TRBV4-2
CASSWGGGSTDTQYF | TGTGCCAGCAGTTGGGGCGGAGGGAGCACAGATACGCAGTATTTT | 15 | - | TRBJ2-3 | - | TRBV28
CASSHKTTGEDGNTIYF | TGTGCCAGCAGCCATAAGACTACAGGGGAGGACGGAAACACCATATATTTT | 17 | - | TRBJ1-3 | TRBD1 | TRBV9
CASSFGRGTTEAFF | TGTGCCAGCAGTTTTGGACGCGGGACGACTGAAGCTTTCTTT | 14 | - | TRBJ1-1 | - | TRBV12-3/TRBV12-4
CASSVGGGGFHNEQFF | TGTGCCAGCAGCGTAGGGGGCGGGGGGTTCCACAATGAGCAGTTCTTC | 16 | few | TRBJ2-1 | TRBD2 | TRBV9
CSVVLPLNTGELFF | TGCAGCGTTGTGCTGCCCCTGAACACCGGGGAGCTGTTTTTT | 14 | few | TRBJ2-2 | - | TRBV29-1
CSVEGIRSGQLQETQYF | TGCAGCGTTGAAGGAATTCGGTCGGGACAGTTGCAAGAGACCCAGTACTTC | 17 | few | TRBJ2-5 | TRBD1 | TRBV29-1
CASSLGIGPYGNTIYF | TGTGCCAGCAGCTTAGGGATCGGCCCGTATGGAAACACCATATATTTT | 16 | few | TRBJ1-3 | - | TRBV7-6
CASSFLSGEQYF | TGTGCCAGCAGTTTTCTTTCGGGCGAGCAGTACTTC | 12 | few | TRBJ2-7 | - | TRBV12-3/TRBV12-4
CASSYSTNSGRNEQYF | TGTGCCAGCAGTTACTCGACGAATAGCGGGAGGAACGAGCAGTACTTC | 16 | - | TRBJ2-7 | TRBD2 | TRBV6-5
CASSQEAGGLTDTQYF | TGTGCCAGCAGCCAAGAAGCGGGAGGGCTCACAGATACGCAGTATTTT | 16 | - | TRBJ2-3 | TRBD2 | TRBV4-2
CASSLAVGGKGTEAFF | TGTGCCAGCAGCTTAGCCGTAGGGGGTAAGGGAACTGAAGCTTTCTTT | 16 | - | TRBJ1-1 | - | TRBV7-2
CASSLRAGGHNEQFF | TGTGCCAGCAGTTTAAGGGCAGGGGGGCACAATGAGCAGTTCTTC | 15 | few | TRBJ2-1 | - | TRBV27
CASSFQSGGRETQYF | TGTGCCAGCAGCTTCCAGAGCGGGGGTAGGGAGACCCAGTACTTC | 15 | - | TRBJ2-5 | TRBD2 | TRBV7-2
CASRSGTGGTGELFF | TGTGCCAGCAGATCCGGGACAGGCGGCACCGGGGAGCTGTTTTTT | 15 | - | TRBJ2-2 | TRBD1 | TRBV5-4